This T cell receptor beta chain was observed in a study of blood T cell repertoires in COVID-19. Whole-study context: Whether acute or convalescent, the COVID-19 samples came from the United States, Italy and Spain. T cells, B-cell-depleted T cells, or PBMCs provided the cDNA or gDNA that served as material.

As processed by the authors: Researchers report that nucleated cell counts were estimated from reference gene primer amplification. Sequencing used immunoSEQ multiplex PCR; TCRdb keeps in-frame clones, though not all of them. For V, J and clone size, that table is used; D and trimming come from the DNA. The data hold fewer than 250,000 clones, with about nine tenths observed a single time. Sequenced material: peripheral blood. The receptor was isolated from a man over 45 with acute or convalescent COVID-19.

The chain's CDR3 is CASSQGLPETQYF. As DNA, the CDR3 is TGCGCCAGCAGCCAAGGGCTCCCAGAGACCCAGTACTTC. The V call is TRBV4-1, the J call TRBJ2-5; unclear D gene. V was clipped by 1 base and J by 4 bases, with 7 bases between them. The CDR3 has 13 amino acids. Germline CDR1 reads MGHRA; CDR2 reads YSYEKL.